This TCR beta chain originates from a study of breast tumors, draining lymph nodes, adjacent tissues. General study findings and limits: Findings are consistent with lymph node origin and intratumoral expansion of most tumor T cells. Tumor TCR diversity was below lymph nodes but above nontumor tissue.

The V and J ends lost 6 bases and 3 bases, in that order; junction bases with no gene match: 3. This CDR3 comprises 13 residues. Concerning this clonotype itself: What it binds is unknown. A much larger clone sits a single nucleotide away, making a read error possible.

In TCRdb, the multiplex PCR reads were re-called with MiXCR into one record per CDR3 protein. Of 200,000 to 300,000 distinct CDR3 sequences listed, around 31% were seen once; the top ten hold more than 1%. The lymph nodes were axillary draining lymph nodes from breast cancer patients. Sequencing used axillary lymph node tissue. The genes are TRBV12-3 or TRBV12-4 and TRBJ2-3; 7 bases are shared with TRBD1. The receptor was derived from a female donor with breast cancer. Some clones in this sample may be carry-over from other donors' samples. CDR3 nucleotides: TGTGCCAGCAGAAAGGGACAGACAGATACGCAGTATTTT. Amino acid sequence: CASRKGQTDTQYF.